Listed here are 2 T cell receptor beta chains from one sample, sequenced in a study of T cell responses to AZD1222 COVID-19 vaccine. Only in-frame clones appear in the TCRdb table, and some are missing; sequencing was by immunoSEQ multiplex PCR. The sample shows over 150,000 clones, about 86% of them seen only once. Specimen: peripheral blood, collected on day 0 of MenACWY control vaccination. These receptors were collected from an adult in good health.

The V gene is TRBV28, the J gene TRBJ1-2, with D tentatively TRBD1 (6 bases). This CDR3 is built from 14 residues. V gave up 3 bases and J gave up 3 bases, with 11 bases separating them. From germline, CDR1 is MDHEN and CDR2 SYDVKM. In DNA, the CDR3 is TGTGCCAGCAGTTTTGCGGACAGCTACTATGGCTACACCTTC. This gives the protein CASSFADSYYGYTF.

V gene TRBV29-1 combines with J gene TRBJ1-1; 11 bases agree with TRBD1. The germline gives CDR1 SQVTM, CDR2 ANQGSEA. The CDR3 loop spans 13 amino acids. V was clipped by 7 bases and J by 7 bases; unmatched bases: 8. The CDR3 region is CSADGTGGVEAFF. CDR3 in DNA: TGCAGCGCTGATGGGACAGGGGGAGTTGAAGCTTTCTTT. Variable domain in full (rest from reference TRBV29-1 and TRBJ1-1): SAVISQKPSRDICQRGTSLTIQCQVDSQVTMMFWYRQQPGQSLTLIATANQGSEATYESGFVIDKFPISRPNLTFSTLTVSNMSPEDSSIYLCSADGTGGVEAFFGQGTRLTVV.